This TCR beta chain was captured in a study of long-term antiretroviral therapy in people with HIV (dated by TCRdb to between 2022 and 2023). Regarding the complete study: The earliest samples were collected approximately a decade before the 2015 WHO recommendation for immediate ART, a period when ART was typically delayed until CD4 counts fell. A retrospective serial study tested whether ART initiation and durable HIV suppression were associated with changes in peripheral blood TRB repertoire composition and diversity. The cohort contributed under 200 cryopreserved PBMC samples from fewer than 35 adults with confirmed HIV infection, collected serially over a mean of around 6 years (range 1-12). Among the 25 to 30 participants with HIV, about a dozen were female. No cross-contamination during QIAcube processing was shown when test extractions of a monoclonal T-cell line were performed alongside roughly 30 polyclonal samples.

Study-wide conclusions, independent of this receptor: Because PBMC availability was limited, only the TCR beta chain was sequenced, with no alpha chain pairing. No data were available on ART adherence, viral resistance or therapy changes, limiting inferences about post-ART repertoire changes. Because cell numbers in pre-ART samples were limited, unsorted PBMC were profiled instead of sorted CD4+ and CD8+ T cells. The samples span the years 2004 to 2017, and the ART regimens used at that time may not be as effective as current regimens. Narrower CDR3 length ranges were observed in HIV repertoires than in controls, and an antigen-experienced repertoire with only a slight naive shift after ART was suggested by the network structure. ART initiation was associated with a significant increase in TRB diversity, but diversity stayed significantly below transplant donor controls even after long-term ART. The repertoire was dominated across all time points by expanded TRB clones identified before ART initiation, although this dominance was seen to fluctuate and to decrease in many PLHIV after ART.

Sequencing of the TRB variable region was done with the immunoSEQ hsTCRB v3.0 assay at survey level resolution. A depth of roughly 35,000-50,000 T-cell genomes per sample was targeted for TRB sequencing. TRB libraries were pooled and sequenced on an Illumina MiSeq using a v3 150-cycle kit. In the authors' own workflow: Repertoire analysis ran in R within a reproducible Nextflow workflow covering QC, data transformation and analysis. LymphoSeq2, an R package for exploring AIRR-Seq data, was used to implement the custom analyses. Several samples that produced fewer than 5000 total TRB sequences were removed, so some 190 HIV repertoires were analyzed. Among the 180 or so HIV repertoires that were kept, 59 were collected before ART initiation and some 130 were collected after ART initiation. Each repertoire was downsampled to 5000 TRB nucleotide sequences, and summary statistics were averaged across 100 downsampling iterations. The analysis kept only TRB sequences whose CDR3 regions were at least seven amino acids long. Two measures captured diversity: a Shannon entropy-derived clonality score and the Gini coefficient. In repertoire networks, the top 5000 CDR3 amino acid sequences were linked whenever an edit distance of one separated two sequences. Antigen specificity groups and MHC restriction were predicted for TRB CDR3 amino acid sequences with GLIPH2. Known CMV, EBV, HIV or tissue antigen associations were flagged by matching CDR3 amino acid sequences against VDJdb and McPAS-TCR. Pre-ART, post-ART and control groups were compared with Wilcoxon signed-rank tests and Holm-Bonferroni correction. Drawn from immuneACCESS, this table holds only the in-frame rearrangements with V and J called that TCRdb kept. Clones are partly lost; checked studies trace under half to an unresolved V gene and leave the rest unexplained. V and J calls and clone size are given by that table; D and trimming were obtained from the DNA. The table for this sample lists 20,000 or so clones; approximately 86% of them were counted only once. Clones ranked in the top ten supply about 10% of the sample.

Inclusion was restricted to participants for whom at least one PBMC sample before ART initiation and at least two post-ART samples were available. Treatment was received in the United States of America by all participants with HIV. Before DNA extraction, cryopreserved samples of about 0.95-11 million PBMC were thawed and washed. At the time of the earliest PBMC sample, participants with HIV were aged between roughly 20 and 55 years. PBMC samples from each participant spanned 1-4 timepoints before ART initiation and 2-8 timepoints after ART initiation, with a median of 7 samples. For every participant, serial HIV viral load, CD4+ T-cell count, ART history and demographic data were obtained. Genomic DNA was extracted from unsorted PBMC with a Qiagen kit on a QIAcube, processed in batches of 12 samples. Note on this clone: Its recognized antigen is unknown. Base qualities are not provided; no much larger clone lies one nucleotide away.

The CDR3 spans 10 residues, from the cysteine through the phenylalanine. The read is trimmed to its CDR3 DNA, 30 bases read in frame from base 1. Trimming costs V 6 bases and J 7 bases, and their ends lie 7 bases apart. CDR1 and CDR2 are drawn from the germline V gene: MDHEN, SYDVKM. The sequencing here drew on unsorted PBMCs, taken 0.5 years after starting antiretroviral therapy. The chain couples TRBV28 to TRBJ2-7, with no D gene named confidently. The clonotype comes from a man aged 40-50 years with HIV. The CDR3 region reads CASSPREQYF. The sequenced DNA is TGTGCCAGCAGCCCCCGAGAGCAGTACTTC. With the portions outside the CDR3 filled from the reference TRBV28 and TRBJ2-7 genes, the complete variable region becomes DVKVTQSSRYLVKRTGEKVFLECVQDMDHENMFWYRQDPGLGLRLIYFSYDVKMKEKGDIPEGYSVSREKKERFSLILESASTNQTSMYLCASSPREQYFGPGTRLTVT.